This T cell receptor beta chain appears in the sequencing data of a study of T cell responses to AZD1222 COVID-19 vaccine. Study-level results: Unmutated variant regions reportedly attract nearly half of all spike-specific TCRs. CD4 TCRs covered the whole spike, strongest at regions 160-218 and 743-854.

In germline, CDR1 is SGHTA, CDR2 FQGTGA. This CDR3 is 15 amino acids long. The V end lost 1 base, the J end lost 7 bases, and 14 bases lay between the germline ends. This clone appeared once. Antigen: not known. Pooled together were second doses at about 4 or about 12 weeks. Assay: immunoSEQ multiplex PCR; the TCRdb copy retains only in-frame clones and omits some. In the table there are 70,000 to 95,000 clones, 75% to 90% of which are singletons. The sequence was obtained from an adult who received the AZD1222 COVID-19 vaccine. The chain has TRBV7-3 and TRBJ2-1; tentatively, D is TRBD1 (6 bases). Source: peripheral blood, taken 28 days after the second AZD1222 dose. Written as DNA, the CDR3 is TGTGCCAGCAGCTTAAGACAGGTCGAAAGGAATGAGCAGTTCTTC. As protein: CASSLRQVERNEQFF.